This T cell receptor beta chain was obtained from a study of blood T cell repertoires in COVID-19. Study overall: Acute and convalescent COVID-19 samples came from the United States, Italy and Spain. Sources were T cells, B-cell-depleted T cells, or PBMCs; the material itself was cDNA or gDNA.

Seattle cases were enrolled at active infection and followed longitudinally. In the study's own analysis: Using reference gene primer amplification, nucleated cell counts were estimated. Clones were sequenced by immunoSEQ multiplex PCR, and TCRdb holds only the in-frame ones, with some missing. V and J calls and clone size are as listed in that table; D and trimming were resolved from the DNA. This sample has more than 300,000 clones, with approximately 87% found just once. V was clipped by 2 bases and J by 5 bases, with 6 bases between them. Per germline, CDR1 SGHTS and CDR2 YDEGEE. The CDR3 is 12 amino acids.

The chain is built from TRBV5-8 and TRBJ2-3, with D unresolved. The TCR was taken from a woman aged 30 to 39 with COVID-19, enrolled during active disease. The sequenced material came from peripheral blood. For the CDR3, the DNA is TGTGCCAGCAGCTTTCCGGTAGATACGCAGTATTTT. Its protein is CASSFPVDTQYF.